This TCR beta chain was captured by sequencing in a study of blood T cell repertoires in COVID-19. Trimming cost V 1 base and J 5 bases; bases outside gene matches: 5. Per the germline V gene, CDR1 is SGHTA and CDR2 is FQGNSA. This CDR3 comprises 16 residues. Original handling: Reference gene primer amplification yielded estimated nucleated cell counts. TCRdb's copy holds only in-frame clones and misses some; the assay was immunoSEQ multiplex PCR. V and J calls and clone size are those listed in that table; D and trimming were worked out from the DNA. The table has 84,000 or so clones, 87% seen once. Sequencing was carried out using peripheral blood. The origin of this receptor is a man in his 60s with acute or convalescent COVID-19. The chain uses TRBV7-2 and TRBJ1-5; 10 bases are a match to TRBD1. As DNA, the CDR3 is TGTGCCAGCAGCTTAGGAAGGGACAGGGGACATCAGCCCCAGCATTTT. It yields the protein CASSLGRDRGHQPQHF.